The following is a T cell receptor (beta chain) sequence with its context. Reverse transcription of about 0.45 to 1 ug RNA was performed with random hexamers. The CDR3 of TCR beta was amplified by immunoSEQ multiplex PCR across 54 Vbeta and 13 Jbeta. Each CDR3 protein is one row after TCRdb ran MiXCR on the immunoSEQ multiplex PCR reads. Of approximately 160,000 distinct CDR3 sequences listed, around 96% were seen once; the top ten hold less than 0.15%. This entry belongs to a study of CD8 T cells in Susac syndrome. TCR beta from blood CD8+ and CD4+ T cells was sequenced. Negative isolation was applied to CD8+ and CD4+ T cells, and FACS enrichment was applied to TEMRA cells. The CDR3 runs 19 residues. V shed 5 bases and J 6 bases; nucleotides not matched to a gene: 20. Germline CDR1 is MDHEN and CDR2 is SYDVKM.

Sequencing was carried out using CD4+ T cells from PBMCs. The sequence was obtained from a human donor with Susac syndrome. V is TRBV28 and J is TRBJ2-2; 8 nucleotides agree with TRBD1. CDR3 residues: CASSPYQGAQVKDPGELFF. CDR3 DNA sequence: TGTGCCAGCAGTCCATATCAGGGGGCGCAGGTGAAGGATCCCGGGGAGCTGTTTTTT.